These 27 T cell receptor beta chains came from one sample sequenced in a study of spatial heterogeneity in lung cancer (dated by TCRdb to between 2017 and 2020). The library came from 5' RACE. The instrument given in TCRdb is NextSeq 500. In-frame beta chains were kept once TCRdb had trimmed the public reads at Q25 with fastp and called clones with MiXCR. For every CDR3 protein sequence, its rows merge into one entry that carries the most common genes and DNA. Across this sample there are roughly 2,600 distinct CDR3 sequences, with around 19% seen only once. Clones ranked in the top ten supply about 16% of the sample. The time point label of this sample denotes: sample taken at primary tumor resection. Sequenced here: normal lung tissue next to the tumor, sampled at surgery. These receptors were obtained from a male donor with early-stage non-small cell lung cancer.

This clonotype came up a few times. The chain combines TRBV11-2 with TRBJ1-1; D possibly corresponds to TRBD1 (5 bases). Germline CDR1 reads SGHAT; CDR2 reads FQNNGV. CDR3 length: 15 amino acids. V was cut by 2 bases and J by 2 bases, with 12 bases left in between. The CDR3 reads CASSLQGGFNTEAFF. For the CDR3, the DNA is TGTGCCAGCAGCTTACAGGGAGGATTTAACACTGAAGCTTTCTTT.

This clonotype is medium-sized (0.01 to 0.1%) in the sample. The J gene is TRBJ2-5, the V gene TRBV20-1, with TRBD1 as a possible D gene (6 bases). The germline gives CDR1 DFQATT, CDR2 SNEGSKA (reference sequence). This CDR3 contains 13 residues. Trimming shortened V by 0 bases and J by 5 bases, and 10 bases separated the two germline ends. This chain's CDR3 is CSARDRGWETQYF. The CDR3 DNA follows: TGCAGTGCTAGAGACAGGGGTTGGGAGACCCAGTACTTC.

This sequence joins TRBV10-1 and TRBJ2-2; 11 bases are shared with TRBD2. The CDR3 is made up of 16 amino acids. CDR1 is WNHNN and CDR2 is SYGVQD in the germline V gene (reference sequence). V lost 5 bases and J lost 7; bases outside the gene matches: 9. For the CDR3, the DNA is TGCGCCAGCAGTAAGACTAGCGGGAAGATTGACGGGGAGCTGTTTTTT. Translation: CASSKTSGKIDGELFF.

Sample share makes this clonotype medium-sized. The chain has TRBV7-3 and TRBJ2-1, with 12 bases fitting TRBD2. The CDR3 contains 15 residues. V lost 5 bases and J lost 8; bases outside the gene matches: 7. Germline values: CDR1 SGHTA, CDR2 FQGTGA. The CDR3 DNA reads TGTGCCAGCAGCGATCTAGCGGGAGGGCCTGATGAGCAGTTCTTC. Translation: CASSDLAGGPDEQFF.

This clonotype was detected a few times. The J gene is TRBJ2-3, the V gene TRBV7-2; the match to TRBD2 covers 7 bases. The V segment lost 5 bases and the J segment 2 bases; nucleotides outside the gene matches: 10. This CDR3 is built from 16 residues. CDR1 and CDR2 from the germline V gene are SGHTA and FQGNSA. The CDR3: CASSPGLDSPTDTQYF. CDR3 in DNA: TGTGCCAGCAGCCCCGGACTAGACTCCCCCACAGATACGCAGTATTTT.

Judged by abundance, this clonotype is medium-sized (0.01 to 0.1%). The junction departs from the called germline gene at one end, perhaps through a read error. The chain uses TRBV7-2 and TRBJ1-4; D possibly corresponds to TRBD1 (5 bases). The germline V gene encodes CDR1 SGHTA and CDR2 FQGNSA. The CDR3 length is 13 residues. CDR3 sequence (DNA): TGTGCCAGCAGCGTAGCGGGTAGTGGGGGATGGTTTTTT. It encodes CASSVAGSGGWFF. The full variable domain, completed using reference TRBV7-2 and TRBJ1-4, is GAGVSQSPSNKVTEKGKDVELRCDPISGHTALYWYRQSLGQGLEFLIYFQGNSAPDKSGLPSDRFSAERTGGSVSTLTIQRTQQEDSAVYLCASSVAGSGGWFFGSGTQLSVL.

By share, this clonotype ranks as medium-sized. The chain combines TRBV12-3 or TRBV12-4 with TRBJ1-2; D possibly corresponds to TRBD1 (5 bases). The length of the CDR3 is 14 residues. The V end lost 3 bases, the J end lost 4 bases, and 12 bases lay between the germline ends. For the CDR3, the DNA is TGTGCCAGCAGTTTGAGGGGTGTTAGCTATGGCTACACCTTC. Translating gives CASSLRGVSYGYTF.

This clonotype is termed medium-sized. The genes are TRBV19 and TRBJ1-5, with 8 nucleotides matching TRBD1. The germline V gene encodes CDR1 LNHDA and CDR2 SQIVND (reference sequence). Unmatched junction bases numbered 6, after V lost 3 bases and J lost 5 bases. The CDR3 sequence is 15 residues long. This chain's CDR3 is CASSIRTGSHQPQHF. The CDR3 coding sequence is TGTGCCAGTAGTATCCGGACAGGGTCCCATCAGCCCCAGCATTTT.

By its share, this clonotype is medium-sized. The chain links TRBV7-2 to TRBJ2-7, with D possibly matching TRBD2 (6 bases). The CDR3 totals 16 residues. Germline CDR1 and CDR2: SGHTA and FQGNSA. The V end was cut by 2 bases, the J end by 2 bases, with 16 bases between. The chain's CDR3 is CASSLYDPSETYEQYF. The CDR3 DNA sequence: TGTGCCAGCAGCTTATACGATCCTAGCGAAACCTACGAGCAGTACTTC.

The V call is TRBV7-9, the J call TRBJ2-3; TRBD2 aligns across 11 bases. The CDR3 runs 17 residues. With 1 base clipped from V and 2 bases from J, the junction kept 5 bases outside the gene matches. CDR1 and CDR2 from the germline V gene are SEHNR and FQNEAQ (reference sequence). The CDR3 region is CASSLDIAGGTTDTQYF. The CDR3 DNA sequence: TGTGCCAGCAGCTTAGATATAGCGGGAGGGACCACAGATACGCAGTATTTT.

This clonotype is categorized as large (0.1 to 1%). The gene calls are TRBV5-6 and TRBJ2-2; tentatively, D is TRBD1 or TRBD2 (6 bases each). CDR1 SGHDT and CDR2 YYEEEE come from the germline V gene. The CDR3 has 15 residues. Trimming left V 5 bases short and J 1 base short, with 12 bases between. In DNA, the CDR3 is TGTGCCAGCAGTCTCGGAGGGGGGAACACCGGGGAGCTGTTTTTT. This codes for CASSLGGGNTGELFF. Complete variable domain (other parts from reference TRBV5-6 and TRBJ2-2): DAGVTQSPTHLIKTRGQQVTLRCSPKSGHDTVSWYQQALGQGPQFIFQYYEEEERQRGNFPDRFSGHQFPNYSSELNVNALLLGDSALYLCASSLGGGNTGELFFGEGSRLTVL.

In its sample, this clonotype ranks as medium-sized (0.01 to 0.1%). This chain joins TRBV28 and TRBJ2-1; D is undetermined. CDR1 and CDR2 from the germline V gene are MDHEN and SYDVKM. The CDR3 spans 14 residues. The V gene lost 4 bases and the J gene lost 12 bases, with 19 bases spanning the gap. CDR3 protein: CASSSITEDRWQFF. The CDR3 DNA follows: TGTGCCAGCAGTTCCATAACGGAAGATAGATGGCAGTTCTTC.

As DNA, the CDR3 is TGTGCCAGCAGCCCTGGCGGGCTAGCGAGCTCCTACGAGCAGTACTTC. Its translation: CASSPGGLASSYEQYF. The chain couples TRBV9 to TRBJ2-7; D possibly corresponds to TRBD2 (6 bases). Trimming pared 4 bases from V and 0 bases from J, leaving 17 bases between. CDR1 is SGDLS, CDR2 YYNGEE, per germline. There are 16 residues in the CDR3.

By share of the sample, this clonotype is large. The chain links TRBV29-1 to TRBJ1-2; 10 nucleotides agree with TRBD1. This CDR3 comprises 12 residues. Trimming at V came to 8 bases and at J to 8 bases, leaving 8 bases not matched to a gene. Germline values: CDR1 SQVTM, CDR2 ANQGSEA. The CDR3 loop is CSSGTGDEGYTF. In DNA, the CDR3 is TGCAGCTCCGGGACAGGGGATGAAGGCTACACCTTC. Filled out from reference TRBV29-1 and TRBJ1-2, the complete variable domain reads SAVISQKPSRDICQRGTSLTIQCQVDSQVTMMFWYRQQPGQSLTLIATANQGSEATYESGFVIDKFPISRPNLTFSTLTVSNMSPEDSSIYLCSSGTGDEGYTFGSGTRLTVV.

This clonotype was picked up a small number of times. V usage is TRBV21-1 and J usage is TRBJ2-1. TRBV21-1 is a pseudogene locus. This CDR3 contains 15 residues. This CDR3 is CASKDAAVGLYEQFF. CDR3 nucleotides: TGTGCCAGCAAGGACGCCGCGGTCGGGTTGTATGAGCAGTTCTTC.

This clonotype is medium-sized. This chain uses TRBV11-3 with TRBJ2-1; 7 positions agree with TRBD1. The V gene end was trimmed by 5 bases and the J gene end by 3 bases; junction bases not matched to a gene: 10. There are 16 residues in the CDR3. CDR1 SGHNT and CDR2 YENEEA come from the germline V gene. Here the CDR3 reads CASSHHRGSGYNEQFF. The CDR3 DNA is TGTGCCAGCAGCCATCACAGGGGATCGGGCTACAATGAGCAGTTCTTC.

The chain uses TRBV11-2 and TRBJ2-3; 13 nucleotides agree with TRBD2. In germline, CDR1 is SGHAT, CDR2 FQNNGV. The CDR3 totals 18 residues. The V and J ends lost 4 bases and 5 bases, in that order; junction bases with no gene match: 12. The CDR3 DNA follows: TGTGCCAGCAGCTCCCCCGGGGGACTAGCGGGGCCCCGAGATACGCAGTATTTT. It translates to CASSSPGGLAGPRDTQYF.

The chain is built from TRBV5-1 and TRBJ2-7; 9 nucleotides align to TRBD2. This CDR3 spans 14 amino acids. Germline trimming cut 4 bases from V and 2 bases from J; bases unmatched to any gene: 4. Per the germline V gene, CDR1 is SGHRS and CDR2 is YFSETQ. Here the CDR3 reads CASSKRGGAYEQYF. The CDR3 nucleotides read TGCGCCAGCAGCAAACGCGGGGGGGCCTACGAGCAGTACTTC.

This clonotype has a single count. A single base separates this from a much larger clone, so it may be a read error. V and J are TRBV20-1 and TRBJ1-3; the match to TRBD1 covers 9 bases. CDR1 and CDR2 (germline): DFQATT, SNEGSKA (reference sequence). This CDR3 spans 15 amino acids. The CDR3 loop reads CIARAPGQGGNTIYF. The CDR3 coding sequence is TGCATTGCTAGAGCCCCGGGACAGGGAGGAAACACCATATATTTT.

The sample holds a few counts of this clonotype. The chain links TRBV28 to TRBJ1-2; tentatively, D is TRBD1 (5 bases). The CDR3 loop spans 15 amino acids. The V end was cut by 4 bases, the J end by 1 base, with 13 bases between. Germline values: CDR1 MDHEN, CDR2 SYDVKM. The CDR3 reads CASSWGRRINYGYTF. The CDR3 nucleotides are TGTGCCAGCAGTTGGGGACGGAGGATTAACTATGGCTACACCTTC.

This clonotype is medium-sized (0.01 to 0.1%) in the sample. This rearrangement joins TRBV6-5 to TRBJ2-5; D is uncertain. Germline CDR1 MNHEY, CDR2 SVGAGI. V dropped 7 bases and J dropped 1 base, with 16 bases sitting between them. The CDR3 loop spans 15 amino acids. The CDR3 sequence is CASTENGAAQETQYF. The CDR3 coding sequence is TGTGCCAGCACCGAAAACGGCGCAGCCCAAGAGACCCAGTACTTC.

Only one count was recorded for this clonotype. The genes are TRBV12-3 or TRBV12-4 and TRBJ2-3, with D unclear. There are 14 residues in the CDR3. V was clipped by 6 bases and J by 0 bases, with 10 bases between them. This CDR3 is CASSPAASTDTQYF. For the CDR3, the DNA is TGTGCCAGCAGCCCCGCGGCTAGCACAGATACGCAGTATTTT.

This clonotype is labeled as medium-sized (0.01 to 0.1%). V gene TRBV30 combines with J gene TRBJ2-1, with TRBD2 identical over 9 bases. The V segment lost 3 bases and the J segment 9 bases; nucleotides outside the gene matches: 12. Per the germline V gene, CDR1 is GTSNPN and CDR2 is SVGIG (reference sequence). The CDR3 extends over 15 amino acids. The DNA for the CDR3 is TGTGCCTGGAGCGCCCCCGGCGGGAGGGCCCTTGAGCAGTTCTTC. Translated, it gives CAWSAPGGRALEQFF.

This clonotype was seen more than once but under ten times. CDR3 sequence reads: CASSLKEPENTEAFF. Here the CDR3 DNA reads TGTGCCAGCAGTTTAAAGGAACCAGAGAACACTGAAGCTTTCTTT. This chain links TRBV27 with TRBJ1-1; D is ambiguous. Germline loops: CDR1 MNHEY, CDR2 SMNVEV (reference sequence). The CDR3 runs to 15 residues. V shed 2 bases and J shed 1 base, with 11 bases lying between them.

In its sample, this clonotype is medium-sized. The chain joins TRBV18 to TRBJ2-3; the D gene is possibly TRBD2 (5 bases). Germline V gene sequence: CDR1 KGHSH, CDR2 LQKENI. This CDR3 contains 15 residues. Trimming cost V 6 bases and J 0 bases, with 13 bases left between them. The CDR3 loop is CASSPRERSTDTQYF. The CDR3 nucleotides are TGTGCCAGCTCTCCAAGGGAGCGTAGCACAGATACGCAGTATTTT.

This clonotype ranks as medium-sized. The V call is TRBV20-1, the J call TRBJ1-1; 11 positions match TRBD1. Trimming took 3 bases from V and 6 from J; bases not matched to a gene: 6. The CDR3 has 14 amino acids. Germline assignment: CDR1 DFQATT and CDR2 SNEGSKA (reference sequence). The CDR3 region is CSARGGQGAAEAFF. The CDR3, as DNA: TGCAGTGCTAGGGGAGGACAGGGGGCAGCTGAAGCTTTCTTT.

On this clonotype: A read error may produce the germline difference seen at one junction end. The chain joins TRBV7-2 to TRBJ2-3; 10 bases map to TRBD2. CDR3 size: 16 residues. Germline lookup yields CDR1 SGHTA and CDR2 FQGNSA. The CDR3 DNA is TGTGCCAGCAGCTTAGATAGGACTAGCGGAGGGGATACACAGTATTTT. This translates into CASSLDRTSGGDTQYF.